This TCR beta chain was profiled in a study of T cell repertoires in cytomegalovirus infection (dated by TCRdb to about 2019). At the level of the whole study: Because public TCR beta signatures pointed to carriage of CMV infection together with the matching HLA type, the HLA type of each donor mattered for the analysis.

Points the paper makes about the study in general: Carriers of CMV infection plus the relevant HLA type were discriminated by the cumulative frequency of public TCR beta family members in the study cohort and in an independent approximately 340-donor cohort. The ex vivo response was dominated by HLA-C-restricted CMV-specific TCR beta clonotypes, which also provided the single most frequent clonotype in two of eight donors.

The table lists this clonotype with many counts. The antigen it recognizes is unknown. No much larger clonotype is one base removed from it; base qualities were not supplied. The germline V gene supplies CDR1 SGHTA and CDR2 FQGNSA. V is reduced by 2 bases and J by 5 bases, leaving a spacing of 9 bases between them. The cysteine opens and the phenylalanine closes a CDR3 of 13 amino acids. Of the read, only the CDR3 DNA is kept; its 39 bases are in frame from base 1. The listed sequencing device is Illumina HiSeq 1500. TCRdb reworked the public reads: Q25 trimming with fastp, MiXCR clone assembly, productive beta chains retained. Entries that share a CDR3 protein sequence are merged under the most common genes and DNA. Across this sample there are 300,000 to 450,000 distinct CDR3 sequences, with 18% seen only once. The ten largest account for 8.7% of the sample.

This chain is built from TRBV7-2 and TRBJ2-5; the D gene cannot be named for sure. Specimen: PBMCs. This receptor was taken from a human donor in good health (CMV status not recorded). Some clones in this sample may be carry-over from other donors' samples. The encoded CDR3 is CASSLRPQETQYF. The base sequence is TGTGCCAGCAGCTTACGACCCCAGGAGACCCAGTACTTC.